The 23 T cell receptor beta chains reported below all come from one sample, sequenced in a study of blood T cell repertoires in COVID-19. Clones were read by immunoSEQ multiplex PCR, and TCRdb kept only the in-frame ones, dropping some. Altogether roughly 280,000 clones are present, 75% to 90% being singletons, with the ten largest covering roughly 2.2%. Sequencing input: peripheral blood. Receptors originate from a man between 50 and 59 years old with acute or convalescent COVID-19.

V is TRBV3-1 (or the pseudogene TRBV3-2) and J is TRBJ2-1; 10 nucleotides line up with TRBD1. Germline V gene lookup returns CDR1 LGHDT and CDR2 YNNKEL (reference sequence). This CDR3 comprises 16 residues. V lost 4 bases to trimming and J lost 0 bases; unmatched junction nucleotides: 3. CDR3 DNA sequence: TGTGCCAGCAGCCCGGGACAGGGGAGCTCCTACAATGAGCAGTTCTTC. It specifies CASSPGQGSSYNEQFF.

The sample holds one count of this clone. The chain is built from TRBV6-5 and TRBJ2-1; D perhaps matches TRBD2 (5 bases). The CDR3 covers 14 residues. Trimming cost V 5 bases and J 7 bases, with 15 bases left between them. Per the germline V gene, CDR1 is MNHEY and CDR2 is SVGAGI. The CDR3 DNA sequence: TGTGCCAGCAGTACCAGGACTGAGAAAAATGAGCAGTTCTTC. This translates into CASSTRTEKNEQFF.

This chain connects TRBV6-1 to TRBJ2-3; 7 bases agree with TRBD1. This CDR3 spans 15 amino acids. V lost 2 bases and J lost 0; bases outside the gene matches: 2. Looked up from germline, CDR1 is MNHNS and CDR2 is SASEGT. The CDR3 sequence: CASSERGQSTDTQYF. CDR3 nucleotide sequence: TGTGCCAGCAGTGAACGGGGACAGAGCACAGATACGCAGTATTTT.

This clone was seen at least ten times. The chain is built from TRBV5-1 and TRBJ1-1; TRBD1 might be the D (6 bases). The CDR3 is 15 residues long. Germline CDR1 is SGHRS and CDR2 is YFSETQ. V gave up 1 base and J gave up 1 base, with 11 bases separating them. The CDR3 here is CASSLYGDKNTEAFF. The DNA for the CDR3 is TGCGCCAGCAGCTTGTACGGGGACAAGAACACTGAAGCTTTCTTT.

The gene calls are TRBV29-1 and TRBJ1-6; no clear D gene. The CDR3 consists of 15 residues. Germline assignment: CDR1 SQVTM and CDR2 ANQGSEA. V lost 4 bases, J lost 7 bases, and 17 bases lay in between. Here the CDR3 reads CSVGREDRWNSPLHF. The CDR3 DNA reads TGCAGCGTTGGGAGGGAAGATCGGTGGAATTCACCCCTCCACTTT. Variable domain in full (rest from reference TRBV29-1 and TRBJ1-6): SAVISQKPSRDICQRGTSLTIQCQVDSQVTMMFWYRQQPGQSLTLIATANQGSEATYESGFVIDKFPISRPNLTFSTLTVSNMSPEDSSIYLCSVGREDRWNSPLHFGNGTRLTVT.

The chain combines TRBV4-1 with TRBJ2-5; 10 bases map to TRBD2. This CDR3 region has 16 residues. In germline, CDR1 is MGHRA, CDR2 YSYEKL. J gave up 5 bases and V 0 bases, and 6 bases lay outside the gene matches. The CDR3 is CASSQESAGGQETQYF. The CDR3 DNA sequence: TGCGCCAGCAGCCAAGAATCAGCGGGGGGGCAGGAGACCCAGTACTTC.

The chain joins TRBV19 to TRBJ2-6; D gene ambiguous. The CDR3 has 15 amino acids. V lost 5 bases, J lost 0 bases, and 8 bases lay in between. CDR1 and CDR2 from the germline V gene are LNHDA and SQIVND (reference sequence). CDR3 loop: CASSFPFSGANVLTF. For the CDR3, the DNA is TGTGCCAGTAGTTTCCCCTTCTCTGGGGCCAACGTCCTGACTTTC.

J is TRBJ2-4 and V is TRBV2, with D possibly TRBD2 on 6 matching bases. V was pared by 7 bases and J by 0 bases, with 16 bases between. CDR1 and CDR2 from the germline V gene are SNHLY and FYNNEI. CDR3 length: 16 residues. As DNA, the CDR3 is TGTGCCAGCACCCGCGGGGAGATTCTAGCCAAAAACATTCAGTACTTC. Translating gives CASTRGEILAKNIQYF. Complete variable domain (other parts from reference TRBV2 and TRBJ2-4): EPEVTQTPSHQVTQMGQEVILRCVPISNHLYFYWYRQILGQKVEFLVSFYNNEISEKSEIFDDQFSVERPDGSNFTLKIRSTKLEDSAMYFCASTRGEILAKNIQYFGAGTRLSVL.

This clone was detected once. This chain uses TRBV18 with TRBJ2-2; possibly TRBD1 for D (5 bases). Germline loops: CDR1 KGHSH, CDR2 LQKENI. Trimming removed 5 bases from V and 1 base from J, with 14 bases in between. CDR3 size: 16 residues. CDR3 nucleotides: TGTGCCAGCTCAACGGAAGGGGTGTTGAACACCGGGGAGCTGTTTTTT. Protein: CASSTEGVLNTGELFF.

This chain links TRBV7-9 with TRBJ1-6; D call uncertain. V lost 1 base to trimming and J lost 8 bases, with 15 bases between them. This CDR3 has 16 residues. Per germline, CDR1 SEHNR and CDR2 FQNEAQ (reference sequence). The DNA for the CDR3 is TGTGCCAGCAGCTTAGGGTCAGGATCAAGTTATTCACCCCTCCACTTT. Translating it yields CASSLGSGSSYSPLHF.

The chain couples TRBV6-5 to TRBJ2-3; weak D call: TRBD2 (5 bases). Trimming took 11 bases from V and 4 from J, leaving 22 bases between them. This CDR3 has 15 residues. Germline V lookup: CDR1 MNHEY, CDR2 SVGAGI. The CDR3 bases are TGTGCCGGCGGGCGAATGTTGAGGGCCGCAGATACGCAGTATTTT. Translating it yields CAGGRMLRAADTQYF.

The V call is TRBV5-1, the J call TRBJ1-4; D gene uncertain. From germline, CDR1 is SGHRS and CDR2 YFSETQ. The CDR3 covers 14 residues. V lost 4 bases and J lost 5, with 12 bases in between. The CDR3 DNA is TGCGCCAGCAGCGTCTCCGGGGTGAATGAAAAACTGTTTTTT. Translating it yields CASSVSGVNEKLFF.

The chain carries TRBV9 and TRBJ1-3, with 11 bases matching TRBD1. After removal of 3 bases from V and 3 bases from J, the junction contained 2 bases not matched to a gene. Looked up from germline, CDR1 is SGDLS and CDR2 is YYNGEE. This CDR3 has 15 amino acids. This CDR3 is CASSGDRGYGNTIYF. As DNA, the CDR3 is TGTGCCAGCAGCGGGGACAGGGGGTATGGAAACACCATATATTTT.

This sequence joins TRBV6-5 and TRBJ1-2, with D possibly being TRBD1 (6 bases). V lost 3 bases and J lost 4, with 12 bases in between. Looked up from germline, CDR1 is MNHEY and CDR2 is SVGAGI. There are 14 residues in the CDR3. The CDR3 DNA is TGTGCCAGCAGTTATGCCACAGGGTCCTATGGCTACACCTTC. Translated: CASSYATGSYGYTF.

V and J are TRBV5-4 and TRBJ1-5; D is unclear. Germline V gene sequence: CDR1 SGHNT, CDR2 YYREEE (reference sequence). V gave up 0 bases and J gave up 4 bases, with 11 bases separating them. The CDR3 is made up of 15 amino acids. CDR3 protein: CASSLAGSGNQPQHF. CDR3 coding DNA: TGTGCCAGCAGCTTGGCGGGATCGGGAAATCAGCCCCAGCATTTT. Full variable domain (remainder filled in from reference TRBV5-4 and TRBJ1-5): ETGVTQSPTHLIKTRGQQVTLRCSSQSGHNTVSWYQQALGQGPQFIFQYYREEENGRGNFPPRFSGLQFPNYSSELNVNALELDDSALYLCASSLAGSGNQPQHFGDGTRLSIL.

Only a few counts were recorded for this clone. Here the CDR3 reads CASSTSPAGPPYGEQFF. The CDR3, as DNA: TGTGCCAGCAGCACGTCTCCCGCGGGTCCGCCTTACGGTGAGCAGTTCTTC. This chain uses TRBV13 with TRBJ2-1; TRBD2 is a possible D gene (5 bases). Germline V lookup: CDR1 PRHDT, CDR2 FYEKMQ (reference sequence). There are 17 residues in the CDR3. The V and J ends lost 5 bases and 9 bases respectively, with 26 bases between them.

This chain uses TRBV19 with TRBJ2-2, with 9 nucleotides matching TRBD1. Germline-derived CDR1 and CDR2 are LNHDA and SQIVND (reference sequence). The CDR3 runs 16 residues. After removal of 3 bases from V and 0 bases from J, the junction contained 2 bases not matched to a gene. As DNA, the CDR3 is TGTGCCAGTAGTATCGGGACAGGGACGAACACCGGGGAGCTGTTTTTT. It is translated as CASSIGTGTNTGELFF.

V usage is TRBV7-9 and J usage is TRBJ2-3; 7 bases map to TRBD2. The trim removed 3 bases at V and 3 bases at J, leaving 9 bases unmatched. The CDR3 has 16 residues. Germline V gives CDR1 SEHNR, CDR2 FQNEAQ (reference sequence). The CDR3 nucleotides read TGTGCCAGCAGCTTTCCCCCTGGGGAGGGTACAGATACGCAGTATTTT. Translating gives CASSFPPGEGTDTQYF.

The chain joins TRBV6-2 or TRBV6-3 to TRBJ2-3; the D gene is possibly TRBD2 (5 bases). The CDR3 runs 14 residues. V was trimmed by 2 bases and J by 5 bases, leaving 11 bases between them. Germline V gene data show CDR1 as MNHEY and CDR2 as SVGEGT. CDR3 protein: CASSYVGDGDTQYF. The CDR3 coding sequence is TGTGCCAGCAGTTACGTCGGGGATGGAGATACGCAGTATTTT.

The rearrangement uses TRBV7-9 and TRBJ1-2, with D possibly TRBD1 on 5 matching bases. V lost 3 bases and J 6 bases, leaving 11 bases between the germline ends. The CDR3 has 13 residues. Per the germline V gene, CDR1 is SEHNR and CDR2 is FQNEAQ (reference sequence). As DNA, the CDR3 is TGTGCCAGCAGCTTTTCGACAGAACATGGCTACACCTTC. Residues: CASSFSTEHGYTF.

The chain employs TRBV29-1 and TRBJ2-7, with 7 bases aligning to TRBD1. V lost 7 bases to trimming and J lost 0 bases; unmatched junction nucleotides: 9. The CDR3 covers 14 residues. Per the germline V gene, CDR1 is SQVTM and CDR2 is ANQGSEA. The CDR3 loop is CSAYGAGGSYEQYF. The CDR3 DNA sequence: TGCAGCGCCTACGGGGCAGGGGGCTCCTACGAGCAGTACTTC.

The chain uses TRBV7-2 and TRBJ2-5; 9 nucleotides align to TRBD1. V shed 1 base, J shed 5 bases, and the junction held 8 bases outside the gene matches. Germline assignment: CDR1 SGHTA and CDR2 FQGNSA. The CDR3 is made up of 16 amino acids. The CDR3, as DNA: TGTGCCAGCAGCTTAGAGGGGACAGGGTACGGGGAGACCCAGTACTTC. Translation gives CASSLEGTGYGETQYF.

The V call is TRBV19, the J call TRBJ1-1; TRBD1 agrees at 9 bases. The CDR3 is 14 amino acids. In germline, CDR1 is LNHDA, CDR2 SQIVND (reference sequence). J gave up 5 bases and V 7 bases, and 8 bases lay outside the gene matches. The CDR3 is CASIRDRARTEAFF. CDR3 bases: TGTGCCAGTATCAGGGACAGGGCGAGAACTGAAGCTTTCTTT. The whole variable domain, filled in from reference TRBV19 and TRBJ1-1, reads DGGITQSPKYLFRKEGQNVTLSCEQNLNHDAMYWYRQDPGQGLRLIYYSQIVNDFQKGDIAEGYSVSREKKESFPLTVTSAQKNPTAFYLCASIRDRARTEAFFGQGTRLTVV.